This T cell receptor (beta chain) is drawn from a study of neurological immune-mediated disorders. This sample's time point: longitudinal time-point 3. This CDR3 comprises 14 residues. Trimming stripped 3 bases from V and 2 bases from J, with 11 bases between. 5'RACE with 10-nucleotide random UMIs generated the cDNA. Each CDR3 protein is one row after TCRdb ran MiXCR on the 5' RACE reads. This table holds roughly 50,000 distinct CDR3 sequences, roughly 13% found once. The sample holds many counts of this clonotype. The chain couples TRBV12-3 or TRBV12-4 to TRBJ2-7; D ambiguous. Sequencing input: PBMCs. This TCR derives from a male donor with HTLV-1-associated myelopathy (HAM/TSP). The CDR3 loop reads CASSLLENPYEQYF. CDR3 DNA sequence: TGTGCCAGCAGTTTGCTAGAAAATCCCTACGAGCAGTACTTC.